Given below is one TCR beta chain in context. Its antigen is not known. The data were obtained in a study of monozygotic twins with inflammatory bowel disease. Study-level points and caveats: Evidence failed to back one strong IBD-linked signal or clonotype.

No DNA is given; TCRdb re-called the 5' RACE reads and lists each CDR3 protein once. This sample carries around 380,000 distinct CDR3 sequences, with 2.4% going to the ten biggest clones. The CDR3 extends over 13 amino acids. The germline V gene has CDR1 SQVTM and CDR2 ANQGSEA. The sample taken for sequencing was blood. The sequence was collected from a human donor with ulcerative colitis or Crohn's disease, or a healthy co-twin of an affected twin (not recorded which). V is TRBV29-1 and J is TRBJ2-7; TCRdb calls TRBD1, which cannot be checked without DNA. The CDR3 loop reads CSVTLNRGLEQYF.